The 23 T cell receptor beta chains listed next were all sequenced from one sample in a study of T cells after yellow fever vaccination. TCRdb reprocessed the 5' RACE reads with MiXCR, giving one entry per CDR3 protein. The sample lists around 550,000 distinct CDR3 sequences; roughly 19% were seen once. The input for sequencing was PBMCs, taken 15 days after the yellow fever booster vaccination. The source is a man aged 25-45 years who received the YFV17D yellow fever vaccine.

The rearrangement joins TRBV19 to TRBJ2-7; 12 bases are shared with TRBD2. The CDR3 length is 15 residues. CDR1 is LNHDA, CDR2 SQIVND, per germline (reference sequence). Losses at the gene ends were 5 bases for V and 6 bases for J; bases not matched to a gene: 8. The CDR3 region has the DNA TGTGCCAGTAGTGTCGGGACTAGCGGGTATGGCGAGCAGTACTTC. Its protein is CASSVGTSGYGEQYF.

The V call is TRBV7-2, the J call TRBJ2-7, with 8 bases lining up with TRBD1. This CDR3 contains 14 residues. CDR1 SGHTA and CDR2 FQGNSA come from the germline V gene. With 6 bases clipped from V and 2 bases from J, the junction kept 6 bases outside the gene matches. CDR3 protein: CASSPGGAPYEQYF. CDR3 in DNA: TGTGCCAGCAGTCCAGGGGGCGCCCCCTACGAGCAGTACTTC.

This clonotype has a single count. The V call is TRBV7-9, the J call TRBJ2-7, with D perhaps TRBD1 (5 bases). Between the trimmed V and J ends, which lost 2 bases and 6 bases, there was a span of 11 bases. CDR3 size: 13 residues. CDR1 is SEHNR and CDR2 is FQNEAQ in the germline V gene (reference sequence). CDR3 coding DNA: TGTGCCAGCAGCTTACAGGGATTCGGCGAGCAGTACTTC. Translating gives CASSLQGFGEQYF.

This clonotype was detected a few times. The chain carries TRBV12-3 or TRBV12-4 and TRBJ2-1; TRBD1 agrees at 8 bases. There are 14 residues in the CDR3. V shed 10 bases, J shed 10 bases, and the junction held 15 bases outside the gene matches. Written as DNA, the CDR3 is TGTGCCACTGCGGGGACAGGCGACGATGTGGAGCAGTTCTTC. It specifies CATAGTGDDVEQFF.

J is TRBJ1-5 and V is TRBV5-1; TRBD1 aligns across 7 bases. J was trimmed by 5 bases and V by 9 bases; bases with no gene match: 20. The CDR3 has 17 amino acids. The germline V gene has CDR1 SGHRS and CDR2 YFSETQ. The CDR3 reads CAIRSGARGGIDQPQHF. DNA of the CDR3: TGCGCCATCAGGTCCGGGGCCAGGGGGGGCATAGATCAGCCCCAGCATTTT.

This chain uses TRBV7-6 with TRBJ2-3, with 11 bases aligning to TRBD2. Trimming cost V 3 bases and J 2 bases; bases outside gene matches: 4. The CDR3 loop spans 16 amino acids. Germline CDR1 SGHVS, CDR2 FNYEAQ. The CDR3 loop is CASSFGTSGFTDTQYF. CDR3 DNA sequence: TGTGCCAGCAGCTTCGGGACTAGCGGATTCACAGATACGCAGTATTTT.

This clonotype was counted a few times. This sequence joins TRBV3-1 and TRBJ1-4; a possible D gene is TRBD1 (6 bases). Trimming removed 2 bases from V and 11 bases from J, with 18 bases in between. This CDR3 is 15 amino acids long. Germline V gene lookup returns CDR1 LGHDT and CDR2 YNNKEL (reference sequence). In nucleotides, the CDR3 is TGTGCCAGCAGCCAAAGAGGGGGACCGAAGGAGAAACTGTTTTTT. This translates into CASSQRGGPKEKLFF.

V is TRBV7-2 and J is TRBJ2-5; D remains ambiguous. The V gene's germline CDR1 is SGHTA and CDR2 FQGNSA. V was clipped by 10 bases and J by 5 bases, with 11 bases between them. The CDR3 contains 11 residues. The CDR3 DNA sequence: TGTGCCAACAGACGCACGGAGACCCAGTACTTC. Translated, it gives CANRRTETQYF.

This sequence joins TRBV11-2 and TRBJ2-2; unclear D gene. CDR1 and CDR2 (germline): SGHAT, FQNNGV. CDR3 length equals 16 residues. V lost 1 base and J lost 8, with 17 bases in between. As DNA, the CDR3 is TGTGCCAGCAGCTTAGTCGGCGTGGCGTCAGCGGGGGAGCTGTTTTTT. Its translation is CASSLVGVASAGELFF.

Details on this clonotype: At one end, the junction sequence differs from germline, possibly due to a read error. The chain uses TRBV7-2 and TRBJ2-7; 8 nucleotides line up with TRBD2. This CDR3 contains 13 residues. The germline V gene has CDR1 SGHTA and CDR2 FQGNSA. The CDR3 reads CASSLPNKRELDF. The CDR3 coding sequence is TGTGCCAGCAGCTTACCTAACAAGCGGGAGTTGGACTTC.

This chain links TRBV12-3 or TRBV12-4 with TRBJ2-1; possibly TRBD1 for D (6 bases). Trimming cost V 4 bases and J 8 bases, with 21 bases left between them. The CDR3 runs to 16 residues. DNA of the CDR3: TGTGCCAGCAGTTACCCGACAGGCTTACCGTTTGATGAGCAGTTCTTC. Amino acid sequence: CASSYPTGLPFDEQFF.

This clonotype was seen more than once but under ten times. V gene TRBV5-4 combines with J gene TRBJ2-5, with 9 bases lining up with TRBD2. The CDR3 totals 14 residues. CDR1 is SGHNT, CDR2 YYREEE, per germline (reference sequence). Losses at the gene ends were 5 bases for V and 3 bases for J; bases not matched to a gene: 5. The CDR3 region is CASRQIAGEETQYF. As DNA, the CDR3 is TGTGCCAGCAGGCAGATAGCGGGAGAAGAGACCCAGTACTTC.

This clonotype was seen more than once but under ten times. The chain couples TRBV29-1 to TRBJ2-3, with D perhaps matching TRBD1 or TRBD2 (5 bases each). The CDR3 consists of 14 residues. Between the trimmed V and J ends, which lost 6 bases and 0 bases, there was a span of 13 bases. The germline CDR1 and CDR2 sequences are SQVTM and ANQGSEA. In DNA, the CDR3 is TGCAGCGTCCAAGGGACGGCTAGCACAGATACGCAGTATTTT. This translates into CSVQGTASTDTQYF.

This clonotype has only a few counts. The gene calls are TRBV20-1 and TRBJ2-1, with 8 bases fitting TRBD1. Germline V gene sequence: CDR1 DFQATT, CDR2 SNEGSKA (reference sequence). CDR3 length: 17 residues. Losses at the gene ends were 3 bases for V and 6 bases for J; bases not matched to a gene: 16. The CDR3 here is CSASKSPTGAFSNEQFF. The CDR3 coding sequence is TGCAGTGCTAGTAAGTCCCCGACAGGGGCCTTCAGCAATGAGCAGTTCTTC.

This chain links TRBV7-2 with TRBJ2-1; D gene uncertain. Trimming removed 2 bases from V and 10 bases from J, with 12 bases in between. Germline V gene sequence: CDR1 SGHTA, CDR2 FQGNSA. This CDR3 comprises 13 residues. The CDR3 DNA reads TGTGCCAGCAGCTTACTGGACGGTTTCGAGCAGTTCTTC. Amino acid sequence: CASSLLDGFEQFF.

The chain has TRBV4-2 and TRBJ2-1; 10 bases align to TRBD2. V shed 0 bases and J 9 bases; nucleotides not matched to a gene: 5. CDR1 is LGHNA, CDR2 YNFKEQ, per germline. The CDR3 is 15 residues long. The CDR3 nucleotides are TGTGCCAGCAGCCAAGATTCAGCGGGAGGGATTGAGCAGTTCTTC. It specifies CASSQDSAGGIEQFF.

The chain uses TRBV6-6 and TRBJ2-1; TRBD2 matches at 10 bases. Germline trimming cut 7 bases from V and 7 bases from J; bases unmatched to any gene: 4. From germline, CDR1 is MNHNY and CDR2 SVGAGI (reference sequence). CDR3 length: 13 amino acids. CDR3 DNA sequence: TGTGCCAGCATACTAGCGGGGACAAATGAGCAGTTCTTC. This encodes CASILAGTNEQFF.

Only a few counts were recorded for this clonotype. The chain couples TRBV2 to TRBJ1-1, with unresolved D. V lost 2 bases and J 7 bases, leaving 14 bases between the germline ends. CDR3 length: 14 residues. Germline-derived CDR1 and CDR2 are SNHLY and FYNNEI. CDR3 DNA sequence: TGTGCCAGCAGTGAACGGCAGATAATTATTGAAGCTTTCTTT. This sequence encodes CASSERQIIIEAFF. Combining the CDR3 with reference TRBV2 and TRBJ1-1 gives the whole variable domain EPEVTQTPSHQVTQMGQEVILRCVPISNHLYFYWYRQILGQKVEFLVSFYNNEISEKSEIFDDQFSVERPDGSNFTLKIRSTKLEDSAMYFCASSERQIIIEAFFGQGTRLTVV.

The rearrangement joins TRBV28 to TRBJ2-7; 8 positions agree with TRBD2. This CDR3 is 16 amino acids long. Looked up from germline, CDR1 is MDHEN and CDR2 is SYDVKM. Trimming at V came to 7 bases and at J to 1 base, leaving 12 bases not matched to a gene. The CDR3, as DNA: TGTGCCAGCACCCCGGGAGGGGTAAGCAGATCCTACGAGCAGTACTTC. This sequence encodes CASTPGGVSRSYEQYF.

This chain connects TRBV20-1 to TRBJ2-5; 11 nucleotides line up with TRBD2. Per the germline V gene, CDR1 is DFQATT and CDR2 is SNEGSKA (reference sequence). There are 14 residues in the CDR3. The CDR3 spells CSPKVAGGRETQYF. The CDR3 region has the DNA TGCAGCCCCAAGGTAGCGGGAGGGAGAGAGACCCAGTACTTC.

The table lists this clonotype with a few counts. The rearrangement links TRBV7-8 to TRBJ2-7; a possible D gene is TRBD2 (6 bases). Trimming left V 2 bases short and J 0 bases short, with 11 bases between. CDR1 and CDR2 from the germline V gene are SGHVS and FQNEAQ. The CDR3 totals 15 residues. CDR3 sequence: CASSLSGLSSYEQYF. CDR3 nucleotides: TGTGCCAGCAGCTTAAGCGGGTTGAGCTCCTACGAGCAGTACTTC.

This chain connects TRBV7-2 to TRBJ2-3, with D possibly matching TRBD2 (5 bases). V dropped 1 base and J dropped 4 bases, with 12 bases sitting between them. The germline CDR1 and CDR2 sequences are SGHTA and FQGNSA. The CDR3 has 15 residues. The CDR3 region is CASSLESGISDTQYF. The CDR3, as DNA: TGTGCCAGCAGCTTAGAATCCGGGATATCAGATACGCAGTATTTT.

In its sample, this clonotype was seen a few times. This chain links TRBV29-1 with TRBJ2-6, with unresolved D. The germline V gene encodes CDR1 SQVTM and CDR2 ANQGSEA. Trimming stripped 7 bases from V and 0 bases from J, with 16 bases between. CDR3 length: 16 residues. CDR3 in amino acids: CSARDSLSSGANVLTF. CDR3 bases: TGCAGCGCGCGAGACTCACTAAGCTCTGGGGCCAACGTCCTGACTTTC.